This TCR beta chain was sequenced during a study of T cell clonality in common variable immunodeficiency. Study-level points and caveats: CVID subjects showed higher TCRbeta clonality than healthy controls.

Heparinized whole blood, about 5 to 9 ml, came from each donor. Data came from immunoSEQ multiplex PCR; TCRdb stores just in-frame clones and leaves some out. The data list 50,000 to 55,000 clones, none observed once; about 1.7% falls to the top ten. This clone has a count of ten or more. The target antigen is unknown. The read terminates 3 residues ahead of where the CDR3 ends, so the germline J gene completes it. The CDR3 has 15 amino acids. V shed 3 bases and J shed 5 bases, with 18 bases lying between them. The V gene's germline CDR1 is SGHRS and CDR2 YFSETQ. Sequencing input: peripheral blood mononuclear cells. This sequence originates from a person between 18 and 75 years old in good health. The rearrangement uses TRBV5-1 and TRBJ2-7; the D gene is possibly TRBD2 (5 bases). The CDR3 DNA, read in part, is TGCGCCAGCAGCTCCGGTGAGCTAGCACCCCACGAG. It codes for CASSSGELAPHE. In full, the CDR3 is CASSSGELAPHEQYF.